This TCR beta chain was retrieved from a study of response to subunit inactivated influenza vaccine. A single record per CDR3 protein comes from TCRdb applying MiXCR to the RT-PCR reads. The top ten hold approximately 7.6% of the sample, which has hundreds of thousands of distinct CDR3 sequences, about 15% seen once. Trimming pared 5 bases from V and 2 bases from J, leaving 16 bases between. CDR1 is SGHVS and CDR2 is FNYEAQ in the germline V gene. The CDR3 extends over 16 amino acids. The sample in question was PBMCs from blood, obtained 14 to 15 days before vaccination. V and J are TRBV7-6 and TRBJ2-1; D ambiguous. This TCR was sampled from a man aged 50 to 59 who received an inactivated influenza vaccine. The CDR3 here is CASSLELVSTYNEQFF. The CDR3 region has the DNA TGTGCCAGCAGCCTAGAATTAGTTTCGACCTACAATGAGCAGTTCTTC.